Given below is one TCR beta chain in context. The specificity of this receptor is unknown. The record has no base qualities; no much larger clone is one base away. The record originates from a study of blood T cell repertoires in COVID-19 (dated by TCRdb to about 2020). About the study as a whole: Samples covering the acute and convalescent phases of COVID-19 were provided by collaborators in the United States, Italy and Spain. Samples came from the ongoing ImmuneRACE study (first 160 participants) plus 1,254 subjects from 6 global collaborators. Where HLA class I and class II types were available, the types were taken from metadata supplied by the sample provider, not from assay-based typing. Deeply sampled blood TCRbeta repertoires from subjects exposed to, actively infected with, or recovered from COVID-19 were included in the dataset. The sample metadata nearly always contained a de-identified subject ID, COVID-19 status, age in years and sex. The repertoires were released in a freely available public database meant as a resource for research on the immune response to SARS-CoV-2. The prospective study material was composed of cDNA or gDNA derived from T cells, B-cell-depleted T cells, or PBMCs. Broad study findings and their caveats: How much clinical and demographic metadata was included differed by source and by participant, and the metadata was provided uncurated.

TCRbeta CDR3 regions were amplified from genomic DNA using the immunoSEQ Assay, a bias-controlled multiplex PCR. The authors processed their data as follows. Within the assay, amplification of reference gene primers was used to estimate how many nucleated cells each sample contained. To quantify the absolute abundance of each unique TCRbeta CDR3 rearrangement, sequence reads were collapsed and filtered. Productive Simpson clonality was computed per sample as the square root of Simpson's diversity index over productive rearrangements. Drawn from immuneACCESS, this table holds only the in-frame rearrangements with V and J called that TCRdb kept. Clones are partly lost; checked studies trace under half to an unresolved V gene and leave the rest unexplained. V and J calls and clone size follow that table, whereas D and trimming were derived from the DNA. This sample has about 210,000 clones in its table, and more than 75% of those were observed once. The ten largest clonotypes hold around 13% of the sample.

The collaborating institutions used their own protocols to collect whole blood in K2EDTA tubes. For TCRbeta analysis, collaborators shipped samples as frozen whole blood, isolated PBMCs, or DNA extracted from either of those sample types. The CDR3 runs 13 residues from the cysteine to the phenylalanine. The retained sequence is limited to the CDR3, 39 bases, with the frame set at the first base. Via the germline V gene, CDR1 is SNHLY and CDR2 FYNNEI. The V and J ends are trimmed by 7 bases and 4 bases, leaving 13 bases between them. The sequencing sample was made of peripheral blood. The sequence was obtained from a human donor in a cohort sampled during active COVID-19. The chain is made from TRBV2 and TRBJ1-1, with no confident D gene call. The bases read TGTGCCAGCACTGCGGGTCTGGGCACTGAAGCTTTCTTT. It codes for CASTAGLGTEAFF.